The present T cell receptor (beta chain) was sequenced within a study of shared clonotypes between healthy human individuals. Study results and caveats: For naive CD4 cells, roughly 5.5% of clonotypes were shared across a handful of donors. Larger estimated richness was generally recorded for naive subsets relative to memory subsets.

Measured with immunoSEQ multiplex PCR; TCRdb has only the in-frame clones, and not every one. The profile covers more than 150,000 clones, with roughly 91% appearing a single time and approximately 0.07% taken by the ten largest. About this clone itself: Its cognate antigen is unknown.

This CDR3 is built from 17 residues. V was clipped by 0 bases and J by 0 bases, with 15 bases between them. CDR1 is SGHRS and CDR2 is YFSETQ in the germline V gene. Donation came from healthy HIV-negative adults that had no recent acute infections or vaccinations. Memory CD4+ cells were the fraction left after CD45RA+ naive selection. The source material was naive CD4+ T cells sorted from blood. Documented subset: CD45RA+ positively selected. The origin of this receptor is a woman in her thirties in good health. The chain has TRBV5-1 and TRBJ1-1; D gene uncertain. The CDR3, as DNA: TGCGCCAGCAGCTTGGTTGGGAACTCGAGGATGAACACTGAAGCTTTCTTT. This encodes CASSLVGNSRMNTEAFF.